Listed here are 2 T cell receptor beta chains from one sample, sequenced in a study of blood T cell repertoires in COVID-19. Using immunoSEQ multiplex PCR, the repertoire was profiled, and TCRdb retains in-frame clones only, with some absent. The table includes under 300,000 clones, approximately 82% detected once. The sequencing input was PBMCs or T cells enriched from blood (not recorded which). The source of these receptors is a man in his forties or fifties who had recovered from COVID-19.

This clone is a singleton in its sample. V is TRBV28 and J is TRBJ1-1; the D gene is possibly TRBD1 (6 bases). The germline CDR1 and CDR2 sequences are MDHEN and SYDVKM. The CDR3 consists of 16 residues. Trimming removed 1 base at V and 1 base at J, with 13 bases between. The chain's CDR3 is CASSLSVPTGNTEAFF. CDR3 DNA sequence: TGTGCCAGCAGTTTATCAGTACCGACAGGGAACACTGAAGCTTTCTTT.

The chain links TRBV27 to TRBJ2-3, with TRBD2 as a possible D gene (6 bases). The CDR3 extends over 12 amino acids. V lost 4 bases and J 4 bases, leaving 6 bases between the germline ends. Germline values: CDR1 MNHEY, CDR2 SMNVEV (reference sequence). In nucleotides, the CDR3 is TGTGCCAGCAGTTCGGGGGCAGATACGCAGTATTTT. Its translation is CASSSGADTQYF.